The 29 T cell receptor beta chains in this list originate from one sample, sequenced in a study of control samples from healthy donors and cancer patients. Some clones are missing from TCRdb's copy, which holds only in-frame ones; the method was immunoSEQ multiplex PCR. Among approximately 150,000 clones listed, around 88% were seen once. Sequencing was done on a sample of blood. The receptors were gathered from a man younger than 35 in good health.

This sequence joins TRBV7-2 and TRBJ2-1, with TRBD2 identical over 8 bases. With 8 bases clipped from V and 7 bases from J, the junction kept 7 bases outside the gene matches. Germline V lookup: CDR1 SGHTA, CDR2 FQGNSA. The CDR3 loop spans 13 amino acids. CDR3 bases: TGTGCCAGCCACGGGGGGGCGTCTAATGAGCAGTTCTTC. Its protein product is CASHGGASNEQFF. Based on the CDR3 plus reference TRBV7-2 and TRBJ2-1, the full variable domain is GAGVSQSPSNKVTEKGKDVELRCDPISGHTALYWYRQSLGQGLEFLIYFQGNSAPDKSGLPSDRFSAERTGGSVSTLTIQRTQQEDSAVYLCASHGGASNEQFFGPGTRLTVL.

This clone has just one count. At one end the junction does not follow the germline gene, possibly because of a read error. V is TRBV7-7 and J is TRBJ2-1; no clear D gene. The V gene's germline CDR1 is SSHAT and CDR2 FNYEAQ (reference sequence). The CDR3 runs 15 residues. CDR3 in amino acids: CASSAQAAGYNEQFF. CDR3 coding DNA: TGTGCTAGCAGCGCCCAGGCAGCAGGCTACAATGAGCAGTTCTTC. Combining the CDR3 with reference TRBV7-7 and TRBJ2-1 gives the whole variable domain GAGVSQSPRYKVTKRGQDVTLRCDPISSHATLYWYQQALGQGPEFLTYFNYEAQPDKSGLPSDRFSAERPEGSISTLTIQRTEQRDSAMYRCASSAQAAGYNEQFFGPGTRLTVL.

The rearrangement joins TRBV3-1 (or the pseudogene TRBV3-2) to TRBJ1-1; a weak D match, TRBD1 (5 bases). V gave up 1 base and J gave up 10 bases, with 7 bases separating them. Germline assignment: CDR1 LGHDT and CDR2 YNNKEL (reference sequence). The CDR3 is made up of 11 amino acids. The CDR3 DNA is TGTGCCAGCAGCCAAGGGGACGCAGCTTTCTTT. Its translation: CASSQGDAAFF.

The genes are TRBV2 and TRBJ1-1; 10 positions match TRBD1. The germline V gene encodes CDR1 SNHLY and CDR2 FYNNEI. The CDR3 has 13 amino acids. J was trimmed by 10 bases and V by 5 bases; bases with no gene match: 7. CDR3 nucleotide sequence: TGTGCCAGCAGTCCAGGGACAGGGGAACCAGCTTTCTTT. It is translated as CASSPGTGEPAFF. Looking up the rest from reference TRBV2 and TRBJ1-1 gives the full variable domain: EPEVTQTPSHQVTQMGQEVILRCVPISNHLYFYWYRQILGQKVEFLVSFYNNEISEKSEIFDDQFSVERPDGSNFTLKIRSTKLEDSAMYFCASSPGTGEPAFFGQGTRLTVV.

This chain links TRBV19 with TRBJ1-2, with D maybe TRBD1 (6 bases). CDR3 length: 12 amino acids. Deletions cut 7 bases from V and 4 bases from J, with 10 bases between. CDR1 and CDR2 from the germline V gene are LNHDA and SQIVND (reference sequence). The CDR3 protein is CASTGTTYGYTF. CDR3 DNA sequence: TGTGCCAGTACCGGGACAACCTATGGCTACACCTTC.

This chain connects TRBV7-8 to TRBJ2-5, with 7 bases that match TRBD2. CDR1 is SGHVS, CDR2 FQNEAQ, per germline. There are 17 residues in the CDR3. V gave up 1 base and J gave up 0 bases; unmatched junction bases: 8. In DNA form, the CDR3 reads TGTGCCAGCAGCTTAGTTGTGAGCGGGGCGTACCAAGAGACCCAGTACTTC. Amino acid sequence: CASSLVVSGAYQETQYF. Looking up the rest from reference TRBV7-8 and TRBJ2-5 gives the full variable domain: GAGVSQSPRYKVAKRGQDVALRCDPISGHVSLFWYQQALGQGPEFLTYFQNEAQLDKSGLPSDRFFAERPEGSVSTLKIQRTQQEDSAVYLCASSLVVSGAYQETQYFGPGTRLLVL.

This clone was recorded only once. Written as DNA, the CDR3 is TGTGCCAGCAGTTTTGGGGTATCACCCCTCCACTTT. It codes for CASSFGVSPLHF. V gene TRBV28 combines with J gene TRBJ1-6, with unresolved D. The length of the CDR3 is 12 residues. Germline V lookup: CDR1 MDHEN, CDR2 SYDVKM. V lost 3 bases to trimming and J lost 10 bases, with 7 bases between them.

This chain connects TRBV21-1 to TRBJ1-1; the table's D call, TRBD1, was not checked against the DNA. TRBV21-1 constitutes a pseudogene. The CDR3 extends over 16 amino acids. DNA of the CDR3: TGTGCCAGCAGCCCCAGGGACAGGGAATTGTGTGGTGAAGCTTTCTTT. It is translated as CASSPRDRELCGEAFF.

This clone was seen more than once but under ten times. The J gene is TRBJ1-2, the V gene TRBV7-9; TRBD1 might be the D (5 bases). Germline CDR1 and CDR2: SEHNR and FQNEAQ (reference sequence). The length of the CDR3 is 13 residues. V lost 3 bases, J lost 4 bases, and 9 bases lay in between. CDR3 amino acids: CASSFPGSYGYTF. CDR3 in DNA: TGTGCCAGCAGCTTTCCAGGGTCCTATGGCTACACCTTC.

The CDR3 protein is CASSFSGWSEQYF. The CDR3 DNA reads as TGTGCCAGCAGTTTCTCCGGCTGGTCCGAGCAGTACTTC. The chain uses TRBV28 and TRBJ2-7, with D unclear. The CDR3 spans 13 residues. The germline V gene encodes CDR1 MDHEN and CDR2 SYDVKM. The V and J ends lost 3 bases and 6 bases respectively, with 12 bases between them.

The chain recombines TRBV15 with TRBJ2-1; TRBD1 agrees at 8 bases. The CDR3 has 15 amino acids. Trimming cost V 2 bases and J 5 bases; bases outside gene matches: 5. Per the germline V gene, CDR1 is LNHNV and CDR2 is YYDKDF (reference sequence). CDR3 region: CATSRTDRVHNEQFF. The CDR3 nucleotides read TGTGCCACCAGCAGAACGGACAGGGTCCACAATGAGCAGTTCTTC.

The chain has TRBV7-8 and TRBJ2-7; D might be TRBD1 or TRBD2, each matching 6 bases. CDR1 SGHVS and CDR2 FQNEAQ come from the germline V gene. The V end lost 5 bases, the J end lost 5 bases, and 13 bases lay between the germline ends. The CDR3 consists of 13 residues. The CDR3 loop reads CASSTTGGHEQYF. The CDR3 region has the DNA TGTGCCAGCAGCACCACCGGGGGCCACGAGCAGTACTTC.

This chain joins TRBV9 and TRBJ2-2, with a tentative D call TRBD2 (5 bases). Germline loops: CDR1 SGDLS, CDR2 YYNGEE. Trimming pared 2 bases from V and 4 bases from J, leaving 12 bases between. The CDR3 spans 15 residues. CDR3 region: CASSVTGLTTGELFF. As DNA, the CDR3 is TGTGCCAGCAGCGTTACCGGACTGACCACCGGGGAGCTGTTTTTT.

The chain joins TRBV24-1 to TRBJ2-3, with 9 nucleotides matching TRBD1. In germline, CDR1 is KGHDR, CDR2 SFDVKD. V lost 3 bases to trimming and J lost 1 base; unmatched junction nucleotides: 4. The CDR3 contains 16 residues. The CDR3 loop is CATSDDGTGRTDTQYF. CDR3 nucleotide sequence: TGTGCCACCAGTGATGATGGGACAGGGCGCACAGATACGCAGTATTTT.

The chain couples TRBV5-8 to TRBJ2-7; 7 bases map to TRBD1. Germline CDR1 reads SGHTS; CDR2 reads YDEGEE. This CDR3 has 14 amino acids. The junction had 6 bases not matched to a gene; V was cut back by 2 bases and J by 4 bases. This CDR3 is CASSFDRVGYEQYF. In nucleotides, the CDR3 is TGTGCCAGCAGCTTCGACAGGGTGGGATACGAGCAGTACTTC.

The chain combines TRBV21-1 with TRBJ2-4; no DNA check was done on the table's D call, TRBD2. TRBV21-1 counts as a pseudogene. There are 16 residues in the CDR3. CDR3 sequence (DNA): TGTGCCAGCAGCGAAGAGAGTACGTTAGCCAAAAACATTCAGTACTTC. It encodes CASSEESTLAKNIQYF.

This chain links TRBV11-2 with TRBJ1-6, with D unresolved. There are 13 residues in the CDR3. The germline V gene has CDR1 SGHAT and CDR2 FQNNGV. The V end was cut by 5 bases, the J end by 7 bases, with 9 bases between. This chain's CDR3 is CASSEDLNSPLHF. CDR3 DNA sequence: TGTGCCAGCAGCGAAGACCTGAATTCACCCCTCCACTTT.

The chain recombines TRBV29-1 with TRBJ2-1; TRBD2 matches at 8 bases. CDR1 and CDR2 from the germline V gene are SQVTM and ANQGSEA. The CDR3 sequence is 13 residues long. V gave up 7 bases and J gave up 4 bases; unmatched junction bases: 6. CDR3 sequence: CSGHGGDYNEQFF. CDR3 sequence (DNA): TGCAGCGGCCACGGGGGGGATTACAATGAGCAGTTCTTC.

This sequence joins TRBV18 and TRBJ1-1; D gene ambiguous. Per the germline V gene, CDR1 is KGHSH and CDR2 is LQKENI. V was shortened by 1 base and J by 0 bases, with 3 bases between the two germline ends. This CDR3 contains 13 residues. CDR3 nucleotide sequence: TGTGCCAGCTCACCACTAATGAACACTGAAGCTTTCTTT. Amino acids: CASSPLMNTEAFF.

CDR3 sequence (DNA): TGTGCCAGCTCTCCCGGGGTGGAAAGCACAGATACGCAGTATTTT. Its translation: CASSPGVESTDTQYF. The chain uses TRBV18 and TRBJ2-3, with D possibly being TRBD2 (5 bases). CDR3 length equals 15 residues. Germline V gene data show CDR1 as KGHSH and CDR2 as LQKENI. Trimming cost V 6 bases and J 0 bases, with 13 bases left between them.

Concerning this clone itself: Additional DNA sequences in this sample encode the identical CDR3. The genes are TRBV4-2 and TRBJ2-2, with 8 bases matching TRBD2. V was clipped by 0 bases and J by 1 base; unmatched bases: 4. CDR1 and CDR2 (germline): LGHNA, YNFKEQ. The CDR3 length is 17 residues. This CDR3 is CASSQDPSGGNTGELFF. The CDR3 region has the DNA TGTGCCAGCAGCCAAGATCCCAGCGGGGGGAACACCGGGGAGCTGTTTTTT.

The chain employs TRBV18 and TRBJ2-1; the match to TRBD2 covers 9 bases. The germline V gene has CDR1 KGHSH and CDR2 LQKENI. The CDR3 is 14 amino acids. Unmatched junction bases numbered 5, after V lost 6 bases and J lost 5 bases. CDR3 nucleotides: TGTGCCAGCTCCGCTAGCGGGGAGAACAATGAGCAGTTCTTC. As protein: CASSASGENNEQFF.

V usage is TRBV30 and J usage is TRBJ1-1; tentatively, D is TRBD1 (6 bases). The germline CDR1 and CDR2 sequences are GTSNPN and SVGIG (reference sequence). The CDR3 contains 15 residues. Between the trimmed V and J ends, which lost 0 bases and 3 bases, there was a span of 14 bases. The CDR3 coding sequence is TGTGCCTGGAGTGTACGGGGGGCGCTGGACACTGAAGCTTTCTTT. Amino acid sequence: CAWSVRGALDTEAFF.

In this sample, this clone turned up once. CDR3 DNA sequence: TGTGCCAGCAGCTCAAACGACAGGACAGATACGCAGTATTTT. It is translated as CASSSNDRTDTQYF. V gene TRBV11-3 combines with J gene TRBJ2-3; TRBD1 might be the D (6 bases). Germline CDR1 SGHNT, CDR2 YENEEA. The CDR3 length is 14 residues. Between the trimmed V and J ends, which lost 4 bases and 3 bases, there was a span of 11 bases.

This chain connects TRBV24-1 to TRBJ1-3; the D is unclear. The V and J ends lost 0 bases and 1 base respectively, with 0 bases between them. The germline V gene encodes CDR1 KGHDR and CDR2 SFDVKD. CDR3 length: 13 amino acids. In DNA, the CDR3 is TGTGCCACCAGTGATTTGTCTGGAAACACCATATATTTT. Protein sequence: CATSDLSGNTIYF.

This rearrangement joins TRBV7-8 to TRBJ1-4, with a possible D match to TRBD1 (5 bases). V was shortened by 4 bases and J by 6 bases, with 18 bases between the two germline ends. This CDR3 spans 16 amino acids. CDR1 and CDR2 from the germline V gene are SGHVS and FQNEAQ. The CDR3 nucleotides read TGTGCCAGCAGCTCTCCCCGCGGCAGGGTTGATGAAAAACTGTTTTTT. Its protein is CASSSPRGRVDEKLFF.

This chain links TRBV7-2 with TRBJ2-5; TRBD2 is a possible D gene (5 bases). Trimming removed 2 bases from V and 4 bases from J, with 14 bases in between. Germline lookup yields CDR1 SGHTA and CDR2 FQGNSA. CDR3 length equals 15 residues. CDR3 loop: CASSLTRASRETQYF. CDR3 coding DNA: TGTGCCAGCAGCTTAACGAGGGCTAGTAGAGAGACCCAGTACTTC.

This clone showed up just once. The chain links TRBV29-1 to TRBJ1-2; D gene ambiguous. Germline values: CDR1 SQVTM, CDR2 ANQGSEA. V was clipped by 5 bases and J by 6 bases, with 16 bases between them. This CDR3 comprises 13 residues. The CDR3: CSVSSYGGNGYTF. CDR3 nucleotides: TGCAGCGTTTCATCTTACGGCGGGAATGGCTACACCTTC.

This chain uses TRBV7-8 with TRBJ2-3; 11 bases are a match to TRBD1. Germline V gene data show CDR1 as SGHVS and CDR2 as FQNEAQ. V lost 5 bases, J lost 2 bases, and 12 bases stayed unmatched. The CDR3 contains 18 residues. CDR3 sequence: CASSLRPRDRGFTDTQYF. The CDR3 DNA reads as TGTGCCAGCAGCCTACGCCCCCGGGACAGGGGGTTCACAGATACGCAGTATTTT.